These T cell receptor beta chains were read from a single sample in a study of cytomegalovirus exposure and HLA in healthy donors. Assay: immunoSEQ multiplex PCR; the TCRdb copy retains only in-frame clones and omits some. The sample has roughly 200,000 clones; 80% are singletons. Sequenced: PBMCs. These receptors all stem from a boy between 5 and 17 years old in good health and CMV-seronegative. Both conserved end residues are part of each CDR3. The D gene is left open where the match is weak. The size of a clone is reported for some rows only, either as once, few or many, or as a class for expanded clones.

.	.	TRBV27	TRBJ1-5	TGTGCCAGCAGTTTATCCCGGGACACCGATCGTCAGCCCCAGCATTTT	CASSLSRDTDRQPQHF
.	.	TRBV4-2	TRBJ1-1	TGTGCCAGCAGTCCCCCACCCCAGGGGAGCACTGAAGCTTTCTTT	CASSPPPQGSTEAFF
.	once	TRBV9	TRBJ1-2	TGTGCCAGCAGCCCTCTTTTGCGAGGCTACACCTTC	CASSPLLRGYTF
TRBD1	few	TRBV4-1	TRBJ2-7	TGCGCCAGCAGCCAAGATAGACAGGGCTACGAGCAGTACTTC	CASSQDRQGYEQYF
.	.	TRBV11-2	TRBJ2-7	TGTGCCAGCAGCTCATACAGGGACTACGAGCAGTACTTC	CASSSYRDYEQYF
.	.	TRBV19	TRBJ2-2	TGTGCCAGTAGTACACAGGGATACACCGGGGAGCTGTTTTTT	CASSTQGYTGELFF
TRBD2	.	TRBV15	TRBJ2-1	TGCGCCACAAGCACGGGACTAGCGGGACCCGGTGAGCAGTTCTTC	CATSTGLAGPGEQFF
TRBD1	.	TRBV6-6	TRBJ2-1	TGTGCCAGCAGTTACTCGGACAGGGAAAATGAGCAGTTCTTC	CASSYSDRENEQFF
TRBD2	few	TRBV5-6	TRBJ2-5	TGTGCCAGCAGCTTGGCTGGGACTAGCGGGCTTGGAGGAGAGACCCAGTACTTC	CASSLAGTSGLGGETQYF
.	few	TRBV19	TRBJ1-2	TGTGCCAGTAGTACACCCTCGGACGGTGGGGCGTACTATGGCTACACCTTC	CASSTPSDGGAYYGYTF
.	.	TRBV4-1	TRBJ1-5	TGCGCCAGCAGCCTGGGCGAGTATAGCAATCAGCCCCAGCATTTT	CASSLGEYSNQPQHF